One T cell receptor beta chain is described in this entry. No antigen is known for it. J gave up 6 bases and V 0 bases, and 6 bases lay outside the gene matches. Germline CDR1 SGDLS, CDR2 YYNGEE. The CDR3 has 15 residues. This PCR relied on a set of 60 Vbeta primers and 13 Jbeta primers. Profiling relied on immunoSEQ multiplex PCR, and the TCRdb table lists in-frame clones only, not all of them. The sample contains some 80,000 clones, 78% of which appear only once. The data were taken from a study of cytomegalovirus exposure and HLA in healthy donors. Overall study findings and caveats: Rare TCR sequences predominated, though certain public TCRs were found in many donors. An apparent linkage of common viral pathogens to several of the most significant clusters emerged in a later analysis.

The sequence was collected from a middle-aged man in good health and CMV-seronegative. The chain has TRBV9 and TRBJ2-7; 10 bases fit TRBD1. Material for sequencing was PBMCs. The CDR3 DNA follows: TGTGCCAGCAGCGTAGCTGAGACAGGGGGCAGCGAGCAGTACTTC. Residues: CASSVAETGGSEQYF.